This T cell receptor beta chain was retrieved from a study of blood T cell repertoires in COVID-19. Turning to the study itself: Donors in the United States, Italy and Spain gave samples during acute or convalescent COVID-19. Sample material is recorded as cDNA or gDNA derived from T cells, B-cell-depleted T cells, or PBMCs.

The germline V and J ends were trimmed by 3 bases and 3 bases, with 2 bases remaining between them. The CDR3 consists of 11 residues. The germline gives CDR1 SGHRS, CDR2 YFSETQ. Original methodology: Amplification with reference gene primers provided the estimates of nucleated cell counts. Produced via immunoSEQ multiplex PCR; TCRdb's table is partial and in-frame only. D and trimming come from the DNA, and the V and J calls and clone size come from that table. The sample carries about half a million clones, over 75% recorded once. The chain employs TRBV5-1 and TRBJ2-3; unclear D gene. What was sequenced was peripheral blood. This clonotype was obtained from a human donor in a cohort sampled during active COVID-19. CDR3 nucleotide sequence: TGCGCCAGCAGCTCAACAGATACGCAGTATTTT. Its translation: CASSSTDTQYF.